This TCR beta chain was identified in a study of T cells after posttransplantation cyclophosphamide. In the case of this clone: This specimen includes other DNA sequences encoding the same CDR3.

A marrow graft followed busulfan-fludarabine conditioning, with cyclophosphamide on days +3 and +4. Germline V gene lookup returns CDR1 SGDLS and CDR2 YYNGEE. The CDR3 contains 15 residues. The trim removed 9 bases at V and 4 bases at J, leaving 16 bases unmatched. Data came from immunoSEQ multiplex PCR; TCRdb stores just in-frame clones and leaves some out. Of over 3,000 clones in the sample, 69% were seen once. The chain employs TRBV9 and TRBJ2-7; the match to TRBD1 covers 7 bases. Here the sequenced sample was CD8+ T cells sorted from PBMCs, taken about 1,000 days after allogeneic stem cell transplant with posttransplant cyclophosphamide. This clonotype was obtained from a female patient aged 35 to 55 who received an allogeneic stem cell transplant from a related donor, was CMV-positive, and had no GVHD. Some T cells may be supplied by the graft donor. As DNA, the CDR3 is TGTGCCATCAGTTTCGAACAGGGGACGGCATACGAGCAGTACTTC. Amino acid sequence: CAISFEQGTAYEQYF.